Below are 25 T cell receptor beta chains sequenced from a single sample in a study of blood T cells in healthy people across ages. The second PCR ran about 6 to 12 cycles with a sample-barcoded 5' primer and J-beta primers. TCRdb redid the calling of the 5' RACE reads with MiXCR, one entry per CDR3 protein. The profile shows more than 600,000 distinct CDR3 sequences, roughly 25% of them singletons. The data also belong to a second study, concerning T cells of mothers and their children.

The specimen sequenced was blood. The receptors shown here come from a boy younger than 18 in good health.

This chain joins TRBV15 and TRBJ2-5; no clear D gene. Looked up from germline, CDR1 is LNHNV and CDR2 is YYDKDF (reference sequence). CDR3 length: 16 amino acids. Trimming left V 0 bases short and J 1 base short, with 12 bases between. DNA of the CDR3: TGTGCCACCAGCAGAGACCAGCAGTTGGGCCAAGAGACCCAGTACTTC. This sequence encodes CATSRDQQLGQETQYF.

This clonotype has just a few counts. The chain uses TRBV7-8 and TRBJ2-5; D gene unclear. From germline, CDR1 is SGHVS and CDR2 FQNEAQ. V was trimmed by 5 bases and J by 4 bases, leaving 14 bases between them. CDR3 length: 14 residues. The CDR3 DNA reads TGTGCCAGCAGCCCAGTGGGGTCTTTAGAGACCCAGTACTTC. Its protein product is CASSPVGSLETQYF.

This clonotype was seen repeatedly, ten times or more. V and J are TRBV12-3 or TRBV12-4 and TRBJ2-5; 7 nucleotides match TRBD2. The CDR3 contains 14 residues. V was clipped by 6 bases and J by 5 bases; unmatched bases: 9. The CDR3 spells CASRGGAGKETQYF. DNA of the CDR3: TGTGCCAGCAGGGGGGGAGCGGGAAAGGAGACCCAGTACTTC.

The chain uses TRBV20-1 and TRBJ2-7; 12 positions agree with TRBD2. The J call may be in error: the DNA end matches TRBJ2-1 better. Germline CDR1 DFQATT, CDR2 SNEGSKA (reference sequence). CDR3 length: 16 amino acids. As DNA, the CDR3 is TGCAGTGCTATTGGAGCGACTAGCGGGGGTTTTAGAGAGCAGTTCTTC. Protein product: CSAIGATSGGFREQFF.

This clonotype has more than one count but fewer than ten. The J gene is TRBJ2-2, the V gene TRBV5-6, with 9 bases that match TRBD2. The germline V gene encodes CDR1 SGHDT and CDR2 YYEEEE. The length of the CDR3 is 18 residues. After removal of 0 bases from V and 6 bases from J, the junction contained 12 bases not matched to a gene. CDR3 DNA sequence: TGTGCCAGCAGCTTGGCCGGGGTGGGACTAGCTCGGCCCGGGGAGCTGTTTTTT. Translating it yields CASSLAGVGLARPGELFF. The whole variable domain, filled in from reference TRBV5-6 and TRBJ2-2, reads DAGVTQSPTHLIKTRGQQVTLRCSPKSGHDTVSWYQQALGQGPQFIFQYYEEEERQRGNFPDRFSGHQFPNYSSELNVNALLLGDSALYLCASSLAGVGLARPGELFFGEGSRLTVL.

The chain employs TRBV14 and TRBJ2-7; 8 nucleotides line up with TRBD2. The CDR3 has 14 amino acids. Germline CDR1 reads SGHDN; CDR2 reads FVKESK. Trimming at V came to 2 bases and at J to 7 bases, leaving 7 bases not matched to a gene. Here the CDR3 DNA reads TGTGCCAGCAGCCAACCCGGACTAGCAAGGGAGCAGTACTTC. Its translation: CASSQPGLAREQYF. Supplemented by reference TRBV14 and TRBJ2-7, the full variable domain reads EAGVTQFPSHSVIEKGQTVTLRCDPISGHDNLYWYRRVMGKEIKFLLHFVKESKQDESGMPNNRFLAERTGGTYSTLKVQPAELEDSGVYFCASSQPGLAREQYFGPGTRLTVT.

CDR3 protein: CASSYAGLPNNEQFF. The DNA for the CDR3 is TGTGCCAGCAGTTACGCTGGACTCCCCAACAATGAGCAGTTCTTC. The rearrangement links TRBV6-2 or TRBV6-3 to TRBJ2-5, with a possible D match to TRBD2 (5 bases). The DNA matches TRBJ2-1 better at its end, which makes the J call doubtful. The germline V gene encodes CDR1 MNHEY and CDR2 SVGEGT. CDR3 length: 15 amino acids.

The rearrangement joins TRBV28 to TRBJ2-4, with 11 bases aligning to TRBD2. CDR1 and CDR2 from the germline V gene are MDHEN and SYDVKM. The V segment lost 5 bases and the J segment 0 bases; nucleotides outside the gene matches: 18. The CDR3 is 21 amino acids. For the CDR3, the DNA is TGTGCCAGCAGTCGGTACACGGCTAGCGGGGGGATCATCCTAGCCAAAAACATTCAGTACTTC. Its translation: CASSRYTASGGIILAKNIQYF.

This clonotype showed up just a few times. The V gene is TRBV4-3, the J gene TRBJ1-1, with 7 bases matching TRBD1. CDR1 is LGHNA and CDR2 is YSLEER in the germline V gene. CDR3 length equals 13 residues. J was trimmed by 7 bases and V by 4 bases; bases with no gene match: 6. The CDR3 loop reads CASSLGQVGEAFF. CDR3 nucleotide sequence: TGCGCCAGCAGCCTCGGACAGGTCGGTGAAGCTTTCTTT.

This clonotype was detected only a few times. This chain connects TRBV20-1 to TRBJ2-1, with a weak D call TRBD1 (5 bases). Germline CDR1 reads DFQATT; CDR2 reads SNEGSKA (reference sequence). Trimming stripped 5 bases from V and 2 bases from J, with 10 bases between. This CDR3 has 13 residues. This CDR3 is CSAALDTYNEQFF. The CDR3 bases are TGCAGTGCTGCCTTGGACACCTACAATGAGCAGTTCTTC.

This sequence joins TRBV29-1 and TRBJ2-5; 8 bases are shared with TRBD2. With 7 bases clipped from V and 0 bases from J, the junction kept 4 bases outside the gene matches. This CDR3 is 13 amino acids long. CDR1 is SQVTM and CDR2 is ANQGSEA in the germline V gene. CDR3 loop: CSGRLAYQETQYF. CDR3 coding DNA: TGCAGCGGCCGACTAGCGTACCAAGAGACCCAGTACTTC.

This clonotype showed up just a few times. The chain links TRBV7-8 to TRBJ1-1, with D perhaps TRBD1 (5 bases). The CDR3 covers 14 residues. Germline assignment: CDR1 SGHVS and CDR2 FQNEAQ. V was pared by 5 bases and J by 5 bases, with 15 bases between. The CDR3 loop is CASSPPKAGTEAFF. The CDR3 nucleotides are TGTGCCAGCAGCCCTCCCAAGGCAGGGACTGAAGCTTTCTTT.

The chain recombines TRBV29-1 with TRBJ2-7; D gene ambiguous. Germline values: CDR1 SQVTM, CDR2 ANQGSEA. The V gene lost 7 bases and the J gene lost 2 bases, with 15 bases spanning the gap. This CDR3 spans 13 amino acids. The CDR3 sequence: CSAEVGQTYEQYF. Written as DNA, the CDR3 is TGCAGCGCTGAGGTAGGCCAAACCTACGAGCAGTACTTC.

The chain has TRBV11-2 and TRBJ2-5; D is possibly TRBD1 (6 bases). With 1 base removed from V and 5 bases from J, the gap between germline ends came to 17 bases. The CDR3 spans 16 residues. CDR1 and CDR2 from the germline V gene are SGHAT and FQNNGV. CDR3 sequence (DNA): TGTGCCAGCAGCTTAGTGGCAGGGGAGTTGGTGGAGACCCAGTACTTC. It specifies CASSLVAGELVETQYF.

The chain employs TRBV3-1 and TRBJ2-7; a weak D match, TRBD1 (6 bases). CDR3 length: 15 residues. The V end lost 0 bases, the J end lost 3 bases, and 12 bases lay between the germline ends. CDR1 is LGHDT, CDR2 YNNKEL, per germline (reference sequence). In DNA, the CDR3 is TGTGCCAGCAGCCAAGACGGGACATTCCTCTACGAGCAGTACTTC. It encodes CASSQDGTFLYEQYF.

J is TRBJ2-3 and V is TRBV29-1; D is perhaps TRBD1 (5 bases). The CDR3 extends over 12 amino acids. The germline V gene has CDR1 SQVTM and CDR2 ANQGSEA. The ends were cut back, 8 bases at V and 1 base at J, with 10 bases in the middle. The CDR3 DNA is TGCAGCACCCTCAGGGGCACAGATACGCAGTATTTT. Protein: CSTLRGTDTQYF.

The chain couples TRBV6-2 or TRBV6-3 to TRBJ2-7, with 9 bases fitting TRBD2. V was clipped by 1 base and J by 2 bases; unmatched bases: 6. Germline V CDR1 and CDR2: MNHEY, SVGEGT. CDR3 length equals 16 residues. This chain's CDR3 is CASSYWDSGGPYEQYF. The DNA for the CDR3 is TGTGCCAGCAGTTACTGGGATAGCGGGGGCCCCTACGAGCAGTACTTC.

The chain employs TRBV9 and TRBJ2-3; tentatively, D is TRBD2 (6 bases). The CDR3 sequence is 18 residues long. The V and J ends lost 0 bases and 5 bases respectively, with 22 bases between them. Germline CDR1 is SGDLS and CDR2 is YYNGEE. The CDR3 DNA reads TGTGCCAGCAGCGTAGAAAACGTCCGACTAGATAGGGAAGATACGCAGTATTTT. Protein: CASSVENVRLDREDTQYF. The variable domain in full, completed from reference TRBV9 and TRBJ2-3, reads DSGVTQTPKHLITATGQRVTLRCSPRSGDLSVYWYQQSLDQGLQFLIQYYNGEERAKGNILERFSAQQFPDLHSELNLSSLELGDSALYFCASSVENVRLDREDTQYFGPGTRLTVL.

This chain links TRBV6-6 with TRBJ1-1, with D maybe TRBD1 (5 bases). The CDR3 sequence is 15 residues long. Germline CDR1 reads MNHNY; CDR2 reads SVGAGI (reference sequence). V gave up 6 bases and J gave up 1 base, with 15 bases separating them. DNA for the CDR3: TGTGCCAGCAGACCCTTAGACAGCCGGAACACTGAAGCTTTCTTT. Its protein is CASRPLDSRNTEAFF.

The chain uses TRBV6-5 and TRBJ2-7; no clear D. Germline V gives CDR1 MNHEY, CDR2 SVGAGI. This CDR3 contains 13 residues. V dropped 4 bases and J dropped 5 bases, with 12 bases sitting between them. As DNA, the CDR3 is TGTGCCAGCAGTTCGCCTGGTACCCACGAGCAGTACTTC. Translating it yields CASSSPGTHEQYF.

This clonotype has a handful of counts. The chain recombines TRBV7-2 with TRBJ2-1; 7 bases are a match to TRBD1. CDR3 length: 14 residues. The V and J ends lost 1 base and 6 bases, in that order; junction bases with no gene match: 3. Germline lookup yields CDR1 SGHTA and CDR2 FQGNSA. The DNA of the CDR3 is TGTGCCAGCAGCTTAGAGGCAGGGGGCAATGAGCAGTTCTTC. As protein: CASSLEAGGNEQFF.

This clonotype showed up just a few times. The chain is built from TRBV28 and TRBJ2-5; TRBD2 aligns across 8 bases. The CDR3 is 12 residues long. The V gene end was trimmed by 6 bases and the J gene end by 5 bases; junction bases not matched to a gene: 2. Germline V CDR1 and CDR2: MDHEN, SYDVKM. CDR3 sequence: CASSQRGETQYF. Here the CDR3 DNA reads TGTGCCAGCAGCCAGCGGGGGGAGACCCAGTACTTC.

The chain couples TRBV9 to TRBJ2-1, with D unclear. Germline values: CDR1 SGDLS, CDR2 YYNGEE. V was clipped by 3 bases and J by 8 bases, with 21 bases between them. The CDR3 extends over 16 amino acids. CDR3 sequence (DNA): TGTGCCAGCAGCGCAGACGCATTTGGGTTCGGTGATGAGCAGTTCTTC. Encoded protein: CASSADAFGFGDEQFF.

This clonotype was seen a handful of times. The CDR3: CSASGQGLASYNEQFF. The CDR3 nucleotides read TGCAGTGCTAGTGGACAAGGACTAGCCTCCTACAATGAGCAGTTCTTC. The chain links TRBV20-1 to TRBJ2-1; the match to TRBD2 covers 8 bases. The germline V gene encodes CDR1 DFQATT and CDR2 SNEGSKA (reference sequence). CDR3 size: 16 residues. The V segment lost 3 bases and the J segment 0 bases; nucleotides outside the gene matches: 7.

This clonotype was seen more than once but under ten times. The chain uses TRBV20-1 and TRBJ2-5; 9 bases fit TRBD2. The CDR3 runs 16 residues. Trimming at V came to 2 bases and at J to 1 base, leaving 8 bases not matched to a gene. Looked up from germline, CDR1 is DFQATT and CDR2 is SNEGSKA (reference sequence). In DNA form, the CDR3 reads TGCAGTGCTAGAAAGGTAGCGGGGGCCCTCCAAGAGACCCAGTACTTC. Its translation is CSARKVAGALQETQYF.